The sequence of this T cell receptor beta chain was determined in a study of blood T cell repertoires in COVID-19. Background on the study: PBMCs, B-cell-depleted T cells, or T cells were the source of the cDNA or gDNA that made up the material.

V lost 7 bases, J lost 0 bases, and 5 bases stayed unmatched. This CDR3 spans 14 amino acids. Looked up from germline, CDR1 is MNHNY and CDR2 is SVGAGI (reference sequence). The study assigned cohorts using participant-reported clinical history. Recovered status applied to Cohort 3 donors who had two consecutive negative PCRs. It also applied to those with clearance or with symptom resolution. Source study methods: Reference gene primer amplification in the assay estimated nucleated cell counts. Produced via immunoSEQ multiplex PCR; TCRdb's table is partial and in-frame only. V and J calls plus clone size are reproduced from that table; the DNA served to infer D and trimming. The sample holds some 320,000 clones, roughly nine tenths seen once.

The sequenced sample consisted of PBMCs or T cells enriched from blood (not recorded which). This chain joins TRBV6-6 and TRBJ2-7; 8 bases are shared with TRBD1. The sequence was collected from a man in his 60s who had recovered from COVID-19. The CDR3 sequence: CASIPTGDSYEQYF. For the CDR3, the DNA is TGTGCCAGCATTCCGACAGGGGACTCCTACGAGCAGTACTTC.